The 5 T cell receptor beta chains reported below all come from one sample, sequenced in a study of blood T cell repertoires in COVID-19. TCRdb's copy holds only in-frame clones and misses some; the assay was immunoSEQ multiplex PCR. The sample consists of about 150,000 clones, around four fifths of them appearing once. Sequencing was performed on PBMCs or T cells enriched from blood (not recorded which). The origin of the receptors is a woman in her thirties or forties who had recovered from COVID-19.

The chain has TRBV27 and TRBJ2-3, with TRBD1 matching over 9 bases. V shed 6 bases, J shed 1 base, and the junction held 5 bases outside the gene matches. CDR3 length: 15 amino acids. Looked up from germline, CDR1 is MNHEY and CDR2 is SMNVEV (reference sequence). The CDR3 sequence: CASRSDRGGTDTQYF. The CDR3 coding sequence is TGTGCCAGCAGATCCGACAGGGGGGGCACAGATACGCAGTATTTT.

This chain uses TRBV5-8 with TRBJ2-7, with 8 bases identical to TRBD1. CDR1 and CDR2 (germline): SGHTS, YDEGEE. There are 18 residues in the CDR3. V dropped 2 bases and J dropped 2; count of bases not matched to a gene: 15. The CDR3 loop is CASSLGVTGQGNPYEQYF. CDR3 coding DNA: TGTGCCAGCAGCTTAGGGGTGACCGGACAGGGCAATCCCTACGAGCAGTACTTC.

The chain is built from TRBV7-3 and TRBJ2-2; D is possibly TRBD1 (6 bases). The V end lost 6 bases, the J end lost 4 bases, and 12 bases lay between the germline ends. Germline V gene data show CDR1 as SGHTA and CDR2 as FQGTGA. The CDR3 totals 14 residues. The CDR3 nucleotides read TGTGCCAGCAGGACACAGGGCGGCACCGGGGAGCTGTTTTTT. Protein sequence: CASRTQGGTGELFF.

This clone came up a few times. V and J are TRBV5-4 and TRBJ2-1; 13 bases agree with TRBD2. CDR1 is SGHNT, CDR2 YYREEE, per germline (reference sequence). V was pared by 3 bases and J by 9 bases, with 9 bases of the junction left unmatched. The CDR3 loop spans 16 amino acids. The CDR3 coding sequence is TGTGCCAGCAGCTACGGACTAGCGGGGGAGTTGCCTGAGCAGTTCTTC. Translating gives CASSYGLAGELPEQFF.

V and J are TRBV6-2 or TRBV6-3 and TRBJ1-1, with D uncertain. Trimming took 2 bases from V and 0 from J, leaving 7 bases between them. CDR3 length: 14 residues. CDR1 is MNHEY and CDR2 is SVGEGT in the germline V gene. The CDR3 DNA reads TGTGCCAGCAGTTACGGAACAGTGAACACTGAAGCTTTCTTT. Amino acids: CASSYGTVNTEAFF.